This TCR beta chain was identified during a study of blood T cells in healthy people across ages. Study-wide results and limits: Aged donors had fewer naive CD4+ cells and lower diversity than long-lived donors.

As concerns this clonotype: Its antigen is as yet unknown.

The CDR3 consists of 13 residues. Germline CDR1 and CDR2: DFQATT and SNEGSKA (reference sequence). With a J-beta primer mix and a sample-barcoded 5' primer, a second PCR ran about 7 to 12 cycles. Each cDNA was tagged by a template-switch adaptor containing 12 random nucleotides. TCRdb re-analysed the 5' RACE reads in MiXCR, keeping a single row per CDR3 protein. The sample has 1.5 million to 2 million distinct CDR3 sequences, about 32% seen once. What was sequenced was blood. The chain uses TRBV20-1 and TRBJ2-2, with D possibly TRBD2 on 5 matching bases. The TCR comes from a woman under 40 in good health. The CDR3 region has the DNA TGCAGCGGCGAGCGGACGAACACCGGGGAGCTGTTTTTT. It codes for CSGERTNTGELFF.